This T cell receptor beta chain derives from a study of T cell responses to AZD1222 COVID-19 vaccine (dated by TCRdb to about 2021). With regard to the full study: Because spike-specific TCR depth and breadth did not differ between the two schedules, AZD1222 recipients who got a second dose at roughly 4 weeks were pooled with those who got a second dose at roughly 12 weeks. A total of 233 trial participants underwent TCR sequencing, of whom 207 received two doses of AZD1222 and 26 received two doses of the MenACWY control vaccine. Trial participants were enrolled by age into 18-55, 56-69 and 70-plus year subgroups, with about 150, 28 and 57 TCR-sequenced participants respectively. Results the study describes overall, beyond this receptor: Reportedly, almost half of the unique spike-specific TCRs recognized epitopes lying outside the regions that are mutated in the B.1.351 and B.1.1.7 variants. In the small 56-69-year group, the increase in depth fell short of significance, most likely because of low power. Conclusions about previously exposed vaccinees are limited because only six or seven AZD1222 recipients were SARS-CoV-2 seropositive at baseline. No day 14 peak-response samples were available, so repertoires were characterized only after the peak T cell response. The whole spike protein was spanned by vaccine-associated CD4 TCRs, and dominant responses were seen in regions 160-218 and 743-854. Most participants were white British and females outnumbered males, and the authors suggested that clonal diversity may have been underestimated. After two AZD1222 doses, both the breadth and the depth of spike-specific TCRs were significantly higher than at day 0 and than in MenACWY recipients.

Per the germline V gene, MNHEY is the CDR1 and SVGAGI is the CDR2. The CDR3 holds 14 amino acids from the cysteine to the phenylalanine. Only CDR3 DNA is held: 42 bases, read in frame from base 1. Relative to germline, V is 8 bases shorter and J is 4 bases shorter, with 17 bases between their ends. A word on this clone: Its specific antigen is unknown. Per-base quality was not reported, and no clone a single base away is much larger than it.

The intended sense of this specimen's time point label: baseline before first vaccination. The vaccinee samples were drawn from two UK trials, COV001 and COV002, one of which was a single-blind randomized controlled phase 2/3 trial testing AZD1222 (ChAdOx1 nCoV-19) in healthy adults. For TCRbeta chain sequencing, PBMC samples from trial participants were taken at day 0 and at day 28 after the second dose. The CDR3 regions of human TCRbeta chains were analyzed by immunosequencing. The authors' analysis ran thus. Repertoire TCRs were matched against a reference library of SARS-CoV-2-specific TCRs generated with the MIRA antigen-specificity platform. Breadth was defined as the fraction of unique TCRs that were SARS-CoV-2-associated, and depth was defined as the fraction of total T cells that were SARS-CoV-2-associated. Each spike-specific TCR was assigned to its reactive spike region and to a CD4 or CD8 class using the MIRA data. Log10-transformed breadth and depth values were compared by one-way ANOVA with Sidak's multiple comparisons tests. Here the immuneACCESS table is served through TCRdb, limited to in-frame sequences with V and J called. Missing clones are a known gap in these copies; in checked studies unresolved V genes cover under half, and the rest lacks a known reason. Clone size and the V and J calls come from that table; the DNA yielded D and trimming. The sample table contains fewer than 150,000 clones; only one count was recorded for 90% of them. Together, the top ten hold 3.4% of the sample.

This sequence was found in an adult in good health. Sequenced here: peripheral blood, sampled on day 0 of AZD1222 vaccination. The chain is made from TRBV6-5 and TRBJ1-2; confidence is insufficient to name the D gene. CDR3 protein: CASGSLASTYGYTF. In nucleotides, the sequence is TGTGCCAGCGGATCGTTAGCCTCTACCTATGGCTACACCTTC.